These 24 T cell receptor beta chains share one sample of origin, sequenced in a study of shared clonotypes between healthy human individuals. This table comes from immunoSEQ multiplex PCR, and its TCRdb copy is limited to in-frame clones, with some not included. The sample consists of approximately 1.9 million clones, just under 95% of them appearing once. It was CD45RO-negative cells, positively selected for CCR7, that made up naive CD8 cells, with terminally differentiated effector memory CD45RA+ cells excluded. The specimen sequenced was naive CD8+ T cells from PBMCs. The receptors were sampled from a man between 18 and 29 years old in good health. Some clones in this sample may be carry-over from other donors' samples.

The chain carries TRBV5-6 and TRBJ1-2; the D is unclear. Germline V CDR1 and CDR2: SGHDT, YYEEEE. Between the trimmed V and J ends, which lost 3 bases and 6 bases, there was a span of 9 bases. The CDR3 has 12 amino acids. The CDR3 is CASSSRTDGYTF. The DNA of the CDR3 is TGTGCCAGCAGCTCGAGGACGGATGGCTACACCTTC.

On this clone: This sample also contains other DNA sequences that code for the same CDR3. This chain uses TRBV7-2 with TRBJ2-7; D unclear. The germline V gene has CDR1 SGHTA and CDR2 FQGNSA. This CDR3 is 13 amino acids long. Trimming shortened V by 3 bases and J by 4 bases, and 10 bases separated the two germline ends. The DNA of the CDR3 is TGTGCCAGCAGCTTCGGTGTAGCTTACGAGCAGTACTTC. Translating gives CASSFGVAYEQYF.

V gene TRBV19 combines with J gene TRBJ1-1; 8 positions agree with TRBD1. The V and J ends lost 6 bases and 4 bases, in that order; junction bases with no gene match: 4. CDR1 is LNHDA, CDR2 SQIVND, per germline (reference sequence). There are 13 residues in the CDR3. For the CDR3, the DNA is TGTGCCAGTAGCGATACAGGGGGCACTGAAGCTTTCTTT. Amino acids: CASSDTGGTEAFF.

The rearrangement links TRBV19 to TRBJ2-1, with 10 bases identical to TRBD2. From germline, CDR1 is LNHDA and CDR2 SQIVND (reference sequence). The CDR3 covers 16 residues. V lost 6 bases to trimming and J lost 2 bases; unmatched junction nucleotides: 7. The CDR3 sequence is CASRETSGKAYNEQFF. For the CDR3, the DNA is TGTGCCAGTAGAGAAACTAGCGGGAAGGCCTACAATGAGCAGTTCTTC.

The rearrangement links TRBV4-2 to TRBJ2-7; 12 nucleotides agree with TRBD2. Unmatched junction bases numbered 8, after V lost 1 base and J lost 1 base. Germline V gene lookup returns CDR1 LGHNA and CDR2 YNFKEQ. The CDR3 has 18 amino acids. The CDR3 reads CASSQGGASGRGSYEQYF. The DNA of the CDR3 is TGTGCCAGCAGCCAAGGTGGGGCTAGCGGGAGGGGATCCTACGAGCAGTACTTC.

V and J are TRBV11-3 and TRBJ2-3; D is undetermined. In germline, CDR1 is SGHNT, CDR2 YENEEA. Trimming cost V 0 bases and J 2 bases, with 9 bases left between them. The length of the CDR3 is 15 residues. The CDR3: CASSLDAALTDTQYF. CDR3 DNA sequence: TGTGCCAGCAGCTTAGACGCGGCTCTCACAGATACGCAGTATTTT.

V gene TRBV19 combines with J gene TRBJ1-1; 7 nucleotides line up with TRBD1. The junction had 6 bases not matched to a gene; V was cut back by 1 base and J by 4 bases. CDR3 length equals 15 residues. Germline V gene lookup returns CDR1 LNHDA and CDR2 SQIVND (reference sequence). CDR3 nucleotides: TGTGCCAGTAGTATAGGTCAGGCAGGGGGCACTGAAGCTTTCTTT. It codes for CASSIGQAGGTEAFF.

The chain carries TRBV19 and TRBJ2-7; 10 bases agree with TRBD1. In germline, CDR1 is LNHDA, CDR2 SQIVND (reference sequence). The trim removed 7 bases at V and 0 bases at J, leaving 3 bases unmatched. The CDR3 has 14 residues. The CDR3 loop is CASNDRGPSYEQYF. In DNA form, the CDR3 reads TGTGCCAGTAATGACAGGGGGCCCTCCTACGAGCAGTACTTC.

This chain uses TRBV2 with TRBJ2-5; perhaps TRBD2 as D (6 bases). Trimming took off 7 bases at V and 10 bases at J, with 19 bases between the two ends. This CDR3 has 13 amino acids. The V gene's germline CDR1 is SNHLY and CDR2 FYNNEI. The DNA of the CDR3 is TGTGCCAGCACCGGGGGTCTCCCGGAGCGCCAGTACTTC. Amino acids: CASTGGLPERQYF.

The CDR3 coding sequence is TGTGCCAGCAGCCCCGGGGCTAGCGGGAGGCTTGAGCAGTACTTC. This gives the protein CASSPGASGRLEQYF. The chain has TRBV9 and TRBJ2-7; 11 bases align to TRBD2. Germline values: CDR1 SGDLS, CDR2 YYNGEE. Trimming took 4 bases from V and 7 from J; bases not matched to a gene: 10. The CDR3 sequence is 15 residues long.

This sequence joins TRBV28 and TRBJ2-3; 10 bases map to TRBD1. V dropped 5 bases and J dropped 3; count of bases not matched to a gene: 14. The CDR3 extends over 18 amino acids. Looked up from germline, CDR1 is MDHEN and CDR2 is SYDVKM. The CDR3 spells CASSPADDRGLRTDTQYF. The CDR3, as DNA: TGTGCCAGCAGTCCCGCCGATGACAGGGGGCTCCGAACAGATACGCAGTATTTT.

The rearrangement joins TRBV28 to TRBJ2-7; no clear D. The CDR3 is 15 residues long. The germline V gene encodes CDR1 MDHEN and CDR2 SYDVKM. The V end lost 5 bases, the J end lost 8 bases, and 22 bases lay between the germline ends. The CDR3 protein is CASSPPQYGPGQQYF. The CDR3 DNA is TGTGCCAGCAGTCCCCCTCAATACGGGCCTGGCCAGCAGTACTTC.

The genes are TRBV6-5 and TRBJ1-4; D gene uncertain. The germline CDR1 and CDR2 sequences are MNHEY and SVGAGI. This CDR3 region has 9 residues. Trimming pared 10 bases from V and 7 bases from J, leaving 4 bases between. CDR3 coding DNA: TGTGCCACTTCTGAAAAACTGTTTTTT. Translating it yields CATSEKLFF.

The chain joins TRBV19 to TRBJ1-2; no firm D call. Germline V gene data show CDR1 as LNHDA and CDR2 as SQIVND (reference sequence). This CDR3 region has 16 residues. Trimming pared 3 bases from V and 3 bases from J, leaving 17 bases between. CDR3 residues: CASSIVFGYSDYGYTF. The CDR3 DNA sequence: TGTGCCAGTAGTATTGTGTTCGGGTACTCCGACTATGGCTACACCTTC.

This clone appeared a few times. V gene TRBV27 combines with J gene TRBJ1-5; D is uncertain. Trimming pared 2 bases from V and 6 bases from J, leaving 11 bases between. Germline CDR1 and CDR2: MNHEY and SMNVEV (reference sequence). This CDR3 has 14 residues. CDR3 DNA sequence: TGTGCCAGCAGTTTAATAGGGAGCGCTCAGCCCCAGCATTTT. Amino acid sequence: CASSLIGSAQPQHF.

V gene TRBV4-3 combines with J gene TRBJ2-7; D may be TRBD2 (5 bases). Trimming removed 0 bases from V and 2 bases from J, with 11 bases in between. CDR1 is LGHNA and CDR2 is YSLEER in the germline V gene. This CDR3 spans 15 amino acids. DNA of the CDR3: TGCGCCAGCAGCCAAGAACGGAGGCAGCCCTACGAGCAGTACTTC. It specifies CASSQERRQPYEQYF.

As for this clone: In the same sample, other DNA sequences code for this CDR3. This chain links TRBV11-2 with TRBJ2-7, with D possibly being TRBD2 (6 bases). The CDR3 covers 15 residues. Trimming removed 1 base from V and 0 bases from J, with 10 bases in between. Per germline, CDR1 SGHAT and CDR2 FQNNGV. The CDR3 region is CASSLGAGRSYEQYF. The CDR3 DNA reads TGTGCCAGCAGCTTAGGGGCGGGACGCTCCTACGAGCAGTACTTC.

The chain links TRBV6-5 to TRBJ2-2; D possibly corresponds to TRBD1 (5 bases). Germline CDR1 MNHEY, CDR2 SVGAGI. The CDR3 sequence is 14 residues long. With 4 bases removed from V and 4 bases from J, the gap between germline ends came to 10 bases. Written as DNA, the CDR3 is TGTGCCAGCAGTTCTTCCCAGGGCACCGGGGAGCTGTTTTTT. Protein product: CASSSSQGTGELFF.

J is TRBJ1-1 and V is TRBV6-5; D not resolved. CDR3 size: 15 residues. V lost 2 bases and J lost 1, with 11 bases in between. CDR1 is MNHEY and CDR2 is SVGAGI in the germline V gene. CDR3 region: CASSYRAGSNTEAFF. CDR3 nucleotide sequence: TGTGCCAGCAGTTACAGGGCCGGGTCGAACACTGAAGCTTTCTTT.

In regard to this clone: Other DNA sequences of this sample code for an identical CDR3. This rearrangement joins TRBV27 to TRBJ2-7, with D perhaps being TRBD1 or TRBD2 (5 bases each). Germline lookup yields CDR1 MNHEY and CDR2 SMNVEV (reference sequence). The CDR3 length is 14 residues. The V end lost 2 bases, the J end lost 1 base, and 9 bases lay between the germline ends. The CDR3 DNA follows: TGTGCCAGCAGTTTAGGGTGGGGGTCCTACGAGCAGTACTTC. Amino acids: CASSLGWGSYEQYF.

Of note for this clone: The junction and the germline gene differ at one end; a read error may be behind it. The rearrangement joins TRBV7-8 to TRBJ2-2; no firm D call. Germline CDR1 and CDR2: SGHVS and FQNEAQ. CDR3 length equals 10 residues. CDR3 loop: CASNGGELFF. The CDR3, as DNA: TGTGCTAGCAACGGCGGGGAGCTGTTTTTT.

About this clone: Because the CDR3 is missing its conserved closing phenylalanine or tryptophan, this is likely a read error. J is TRBJ2-7 and V is TRBV29-1; 10 nucleotides line up with TRBD2. The J segment lost 0 bases and the V segment lost 3 bases, leaving 2 bases of the junction unmatched. The CDR3 length is 14 residues. Germline values: CDR1 SQVTM, CDR2 ANQGSEA. Here the CDR3 DNA reads TGCAGCGTTGAGACTAGCGGGTCCTCCTACGAGCAGTACTCC. Translating gives CSVETSGSSYEQYS.

The chain has TRBV29-1 and TRBJ2-1; D unclear. Trimming took off 3 bases at V and 3 bases at J, with 12 bases between the two ends. The CDR3 consists of 14 residues. Germline V lookup: CDR1 SQVTM, CDR2 ANQGSEA. The DNA of the CDR3 is TGCAGCGTTGAGGGCGAGCCCCGCTACAATGAGCAGTTCTTC. This codes for CSVEGEPRYNEQFF.

The chain recombines TRBV28 with TRBJ1-1, with 8 bases identical to TRBD1. CDR3 length: 14 residues. The germline gives CDR1 MDHEN, CDR2 SYDVKM. Germline trimming cut 1 base from V and 8 bases from J; bases unmatched to any gene: 6. CDR3 residues: CASSLFFRGQEAFF. Written as DNA, the CDR3 is TGTGCCAGCAGTTTATTCTTCAGGGGGCAGGAAGCTTTCTTT.